One sample yielded the 6 T cell receptor beta chains listed below, sequenced in a study of cytomegalovirus exposure and HLA in healthy donors (TCRdb year 2017). Receptor libraries were prepared by the immunoSEQ multiplex PCR assay. For the multiplex PCR, a mixture combining 60 forward primers for TCR Vbeta segments and 13 reverse primers for TCR Jbeta segments was used. TCRdb limited this immuneACCESS table to in-frame rearrangements with V and J called. A share of clones is missing; checked studies link under half to unresolved V genes, and the rest is unexplained. Here the sample has around 97,000 clones; around 65% occur a single time. The top ten clonotypes cover less than 3.5% of the sample. The specimen sequenced was PBMCs. The receptors shown here come from a woman aged 45 to 65 in good health and CMV-seronegative.

The gene calls are TRBV7-9 and TRBJ2-1, with a possible D match to TRBD2 (6 bases). CDR3 size: 14 residues. Trimming took off 5 bases at V and 8 bases at J, with 16 bases between the two ends. The V gene's germline CDR1 is SEHNR and CDR2 FQNEAQ (reference sequence). The DNA of the CDR3 is TGTGCCAGCAGCGCGGGGCCGGGCGGATATGAGCAGTTCTTC. Protein product: CASSAGPGGYEQFF.

This clone was detected only a few times. The chain combines TRBV19 with TRBJ1-2; TRBD1 matches at 11 bases. The germline V gene encodes CDR1 LNHDA and CDR2 SQIVND (reference sequence). The CDR3 is made up of 14 amino acids. The V segment lost 7 bases and the J segment 8 bases; nucleotides outside the gene matches: 9. In DNA form, the CDR3 reads TGTGCCAGTACCCCGGACAGGGGGCGCGGGGGCTACACCTTC. It yields the protein CASTPDRGRGGYTF.

The chain is built from TRBV5-1 and TRBJ1-1; TRBD1 is a possible D gene (6 bases). CDR3 length equals 14 residues. The germline CDR1 and CDR2 sequences are SGHRS and YFSETQ. Trimming pared 2 bases from V and 4 bases from J, leaving 12 bases between. CDR3: CASSFQGRVTEAFF. As DNA, the CDR3 is TGCGCCAGCAGCTTTCAGGGGCGAGTCACTGAAGCTTTCTTT.

The rearrangement joins TRBV5-1 to TRBJ2-5; D not resolved. TRBJ2-7 matches the DNA end more closely, so the J call is doubtful. Germline CDR1 reads SGHRS; CDR2 reads YFSETQ. The CDR3 totals 14 residues. The CDR3 loop is CASSPAAASYEQYF. DNA for the CDR3: TGCGCCAGCAGCCCGGCGGCCGCTTCCTACGAGCAGTACTTC.

V usage is TRBV10-3 and J usage is TRBJ1-1; 12 bases line up with TRBD1. Trimming removed 4 bases from V and 5 bases from J; junction bases left unmatched: 8. Germline CDR1 and CDR2: ENHRY and SYGVKD. The CDR3 covers 16 residues. CDR3 amino acids: CAISVGDRGRWTEAFF. The CDR3 bases are TGTGCCATCAGTGTAGGGGACAGGGGGCGGTGGACTGAAGCTTTCTTT.

V usage is TRBV5-1 and J usage is TRBJ1-1; D call uncertain. The germline V gene has CDR1 SGHRS and CDR2 YFSETQ. This CDR3 spans 12 amino acids. The V end lost 0 bases, the J end lost 8 bases, and 8 bases lay between the germline ends. This CDR3 reads CASSLGSSEAFF. DNA of the CDR3: TGCGCCAGCAGCTTGGGCAGTTCCGAAGCTTTCTTT.